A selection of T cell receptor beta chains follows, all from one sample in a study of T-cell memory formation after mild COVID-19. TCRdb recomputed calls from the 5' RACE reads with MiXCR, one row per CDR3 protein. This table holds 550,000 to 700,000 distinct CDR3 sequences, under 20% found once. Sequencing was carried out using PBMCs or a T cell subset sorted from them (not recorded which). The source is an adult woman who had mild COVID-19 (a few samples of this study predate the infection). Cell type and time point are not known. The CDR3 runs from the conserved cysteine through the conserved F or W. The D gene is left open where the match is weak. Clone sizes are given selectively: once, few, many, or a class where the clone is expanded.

CASSLARGGVEQFF,TGTGCCAGCAGCTTAGCCAGGGGGGGCGTTGAGCAGTTCTTC,NA,NA,TRBJ2-1,TRBV7-9
CASSIAWDEQFF,TGTGCCAGCAGCATAGCGTGGGATGAGCAGTTCTTC,NA,NA,TRBJ2-1,TRBV7-8
CASSLLSGGNTEAFF,TGTGCCAGCAGTCTCCTTTCGGGGGGGAACACTGAAGCTTTCTTT,NA,many,TRBJ1-1,TRBV12-3/TRBV12-4
CASSIGQGAPLRSNQPQHF,TGTGCCAGCAGCATAGGTCAGGGGGCGCCTCTAAGAAGCAATCAGCCCCAGCATTTT,TRBD1,NA,TRBJ1-5,TRBV7-2
CASSYDPGQGPETQYF,TGTGCCAGCAGCTACGATCCGGGACAGGGGCCAGAGACCCAGTACTTC,TRBD1,NA,TRBJ2-5,TRBV7-9
CASSLGGTGRTYEQYF,TGTGCCAGCAGCTTAGGGGGGACAGGGAGGACCTACGAGCAGTACTTC,TRBD1,many,TRBJ2-7,TRBV7-9
CASSLVSGGAVEQFF,TGTGCCAGCAGCTTGGTTAGCGGGGGGGCCGTTGAGCAGTTCTTC,TRBD2,few,TRBJ2-1,TRBV5-5
CASSLVSNNWGRNTEAFF,TGTGCCAGCAGCTTAGTTTCGAATAACTGGGGGAGGAACACTGAAGCTTTCTTT,NA,NA,TRBJ1-1,TRBV11-3
CASSNPGQGAPTEAFF,TGTGCCAGCAGCAATCCGGGACAGGGGGCGCCGACTGAAGCTTTCTTT,TRBD1,NA,TRBJ1-1,TRBV27
CASYLTLETQYF,TGCGCCAGTTATCTGACGCTGGAGACCCAGTACTTC,NA,many,TRBJ2-5,TRBV5-1
CATSDPLNNEQFF,TGTGCCACCAGTGACCCCTTAAACAATGAGCAGTTCTTC,NA,many,TRBJ2-1,TRBV24-1
CSARDGQLVLGEQYF,TGCAGTGCTAGAGATGGACAGCTTGTACTGGGGGAGCAGTACTTC,NA,few,TRBJ2-7,TRBV20-1
CASSYVSGYNEQFF,TGTGCCAGCAGCTACGTAAGCGGTTACAATGAGCAGTTCTTC,NA,NA,TRBJ2-1,TRBV7-9
CSVAGGSYEQYF,TGCAGCGTTGCCGGGGGTAGCTACGAGCAGTACTTC,NA,NA,TRBJ2-7,TRBV29-1
CASSVDSPYEQYF,TGTGCCAGCAGCGTAGACAGTCCCTACGAGCAGTACTTC,NA,few,TRBJ2-7,TRBV9
CASGSRRETQYF,TGTGCCAGCGGCTCGCGACGGGAGACCCAGTACTTC,NA,few,TRBJ2-5,TRBV6-5
CSVVGMGQGENPYEQYF,TGCAGCGTTGTAGGGATGGGACAGGGGGAGAATCCCTACGAGCAGTACTTC,TRBD1,NA,TRBJ2-7,TRBV29-1
CASGLAGGPQQFF,TGTGCTAGTGGTTTGGCGGGGGGGCCACAGCAGTTCTTC,TRBD2,NA,TRBJ2-1,TRBV12-5
CASRNTGPGEQYF,TGTGCCAGCAGAAATACAGGGCCCGGCGAGCAGTACTTC,NA,NA,TRBJ2-7,TRBV12-3/TRBV12-4
CASSLGFQTSYNEQFF,TGTGCCAGCAGCTTAGGGTTCCAGACCTCCTACAATGAGCAGTTCTTC,NA,NA,TRBJ2-1,TRBV7-9
CASTHSGGSGETQYF,TGTGCCAGCACCCACTCAGGGGGGTCGGGGGAGACCCAGTACTTC,NA,few,TRBJ2-5,TRBV9
CASSLEFVTGELFF,TGTGCCAGCAGCTTAGAATTTGTCACCGGGGAGCTGTTTTTT,NA,few,TRBJ2-2,TRBV11-2
CASSQPTGTDGNTIYF,TGCGCCAGCAGCCAGCCCACAGGGACGGATGGAAACACCATATATTTT,NA,NA,TRBJ1-3,TRBV4-1
CASSESSGQWNTGELFF,TGTGCCAGCAGTGAATCGAGTGGACAATGGAACACCGGGGAGCTGTTTTTT,NA,NA,TRBJ2-2,TRBV25-1
CASSFSGGGSYEQYF,TGTGCCAGTAGTTTTTCCGGGGGAGGATCCTACGAGCAGTACTTC,NA,once,TRBJ2-7,TRBV19
CASSPRTSGVLPDEQFF,TGTGCCAGCAGTCCAAGGACTAGCGGGGTCCTACCGGATGAGCAGTTCTTC,TRBD2,NA,TRBJ2-1,TRBV2
CASSTDRVVMGNQPQHF,TGTGCCAGCAGTACGGACAGGGTAGTCATGGGCAATCAGCCCCAGCATTTT,TRBD1,few,TRBJ1-5,TRBV12-3/TRBV12-4
CAWSVRLSNIGNEQYF,TGTGCCTGGAGTGTACGGTTATCCAACATCGGCAACGAGCAGTACTTC,NA,few,TRBJ2-7,TRBV30
CATSRERPVSEQYF,TGTGCCACCAGCAGAGAAAGGCCCGTTAGCGAGCAGTACTTC,NA,few,TRBJ2-7,TRBV15
CASSSREGKLFF,TGTGCCAGCAGTTCCAGGGAGGGAAAACTGTTTTTT,NA,few,TRBJ1-4,TRBV12-3/TRBV12-4
CASSVATEQFF,TGTGCCAGCAGTGTAGCTACTGAGCAGTTCTTC,NA,few,TRBJ2-1,TRBV12-3/TRBV12-4
CAISEKGDSYEQYF,TGTGCCATCAGTGAGAAGGGGGACTCCTACGAGCAGTACTTC,NA,NA,TRBJ2-7,TRBV10-3
CAISADTYEQYF,TGTGCCATCAGTGCGGACACCTACGAGCAGTACTTC,NA,NA,TRBJ2-7,TRBV10-3
CAISETLGGNEQFF,TGTGCCATCAGTGAGACCCTTGGAGGTAATGAGCAGTTCTTC,NA,NA,TRBJ2-1,TRBV10-3
CASTEGRFNEKLFF,TGTGCCAGTACCGAGGGACGGTTTAATGAAAAACTGTTTTTT,NA,NA,TRBJ1-4,TRBV19
CASRIIGTSTREGQFF,TGTGCCAGCAGGATAATCGGGACTAGCACACGGGAGGGGCAGTTCTTC,TRBD2,few,TRBJ2-1,TRBV7-9
CASSVTSGQGLDEQFF,TGTGCCAGCAGCGTCACGTCGGGACAGGGGCTGGATGAGCAGTTCTTC,TRBD1,NA,TRBJ2-1,TRBV9
CASSLPGRTGEKLFF,TGTGCCAGCAGCTTACCAGGACGAACGGGGGAAAAACTGTTTTTT,NA,once,TRBJ1-4,TRBV11-1
CATSGAGARNEQFF,TGTGCCACCAGTGGGGCGGGAGCAAGGAATGAGCAGTTCTTC,TRBD2,few,TRBJ2-1,TRBV24-1
CASNIRGSNEQYF,TGTGCCAGCAATATTCGGGGATCGAACGAGCAGTACTTC,NA,NA,TRBJ2-7,TRBV12-3/TRBV12-4
CASSLGPGQGTYEQYF,TGTGCCAGCAGCCTTGGACCGGGACAGGGAACCTACGAGCAGTACTTC,TRBD1,few,TRBJ2-7,TRBV11-1
CASSPYLGSSYNEQFF,TGTGCCAGCAGCCCATATCTCGGGAGCTCCTACAATGAGCAGTTCTTC,NA,NA,TRBJ2-1,TRBV7-2
CASSFPGGGYEQFF,TGTGCCAGCAGTTTTCCGGGGGGAGGATATGAGCAGTTCTTC,TRBD2,NA,TRBJ2-1,TRBV6-5
CASSQASQGASTQWDQYF,TGTGCCAGCTCACAAGCCTCGCAGGGGGCTTCTACTCAATGGGACCAGTACTTC,TRBD1,NA,TRBJ2-5,TRBV18